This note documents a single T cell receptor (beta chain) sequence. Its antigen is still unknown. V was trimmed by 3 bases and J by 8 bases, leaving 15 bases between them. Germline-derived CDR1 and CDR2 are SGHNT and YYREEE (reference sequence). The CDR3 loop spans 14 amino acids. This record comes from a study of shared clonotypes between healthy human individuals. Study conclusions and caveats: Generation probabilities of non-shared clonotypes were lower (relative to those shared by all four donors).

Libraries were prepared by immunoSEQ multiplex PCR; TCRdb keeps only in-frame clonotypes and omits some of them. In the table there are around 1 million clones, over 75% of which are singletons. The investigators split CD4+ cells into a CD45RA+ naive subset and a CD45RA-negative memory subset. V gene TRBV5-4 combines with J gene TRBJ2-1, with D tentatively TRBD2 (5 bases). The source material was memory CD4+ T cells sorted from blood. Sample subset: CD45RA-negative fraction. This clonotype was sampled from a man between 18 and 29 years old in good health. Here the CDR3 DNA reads TGTGCCAGCAGCTCCGACCCTAGCAGCGATGAGCAGTTCTTC. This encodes CASSSDPSSDEQFF.